This TCR beta chain was profiled in a study of blood T cell repertoires in COVID-19. Using immunoSEQ multiplex PCR, the repertoire was profiled, and TCRdb retains in-frame clones only, with some absent. In the table there are about 100,000 clones, 86% of which are singletons. The specimen was peripheral blood. This clonotype originated in a man at least 80 years old with acute or convalescent COVID-19.

CDR3: CSVEGTGASAQYF. CDR3 coding DNA: TGCAGCGTTGAGGGGACAGGTGCCTCGGCCCAGTACTTC. The chain combines TRBV29-1 with TRBJ2-5, with TRBD1 matching over 8 bases. V lost 3 bases and J lost 9; bases outside the gene matches: 9. This CDR3 is 13 amino acids long. Germline CDR1 reads SQVTM; CDR2 reads ANQGSEA.